This TCR beta chain was identified in a study of cytotoxic CD8 clonotypes in ibrutinib-treated CLL. Overall study: Partial responses numbered approximately 24 and complete responses 2; after a median around 70 months, roughly 14 stayed remitted and about twelve progressed. General study results and limits: Clonality (at baseline) was higher than in age-matched healthy donors and tracked circulating CD8+ T-cell counts.

Data came from immunoSEQ multiplex PCR; TCRdb stores just in-frame clones and leaves some out. The sample shows approximately 210,000 clones, around 70% of them seen only once. This clone was seen just once. Its matching antigen is unknown. This clonotype was obtained from a human donor with chronic lymphocytic leukemia. The input for sequencing was PBMCs, taken after 24 months of ibrutinib treatment.

CDR3 bases: TGTGCCCGGGGGACTAGCGGTAACACAGATACGCAGTATTTT. Translated: CARGTSGNTDTQYF. This chain connects TRBV2 to TRBJ2-3; 11 bases fit TRBD2. V was clipped by 11 bases and J by 2 bases; unmatched bases: 6. The CDR3 has 14 residues. From germline, CDR1 is SNHLY and CDR2 FYNNEI. The whole variable domain, remainder taken from reference TRBV2 and TRBJ2-3, is EPEVTQTPSHQVTQMGQEVILRCVPISNHLYFYWYRQILGQKVEFLVSFYNNEISEKSEIFDDQFSVERPDGSNFTLKIRSTKLEDSAMYFCARGTSGNTDTQYFGPGTRLTVL.